This is a list of T cell receptor beta chains from one sample in a study of CD8+ T cells in alopecia areata. Clones were read by immunoSEQ multiplex PCR, and TCRdb kept only the in-frame ones, dropping some. Of about 130,000 clones in the sample, about 46% were seen once. The sequencing here drew on CD8+ T cells sorted from blood, taken at week 0. The receptors derive from a human donor with alopecia areata. The CDR3 runs from the conserved cysteine through the conserved F or W. The D gene is left open where the match is weak. Part of the rows lack a size; the others show once, few, many or a class for expanded clones.

>NA|TRBV30|NA|TRBJ1-6
TGTGCCTGGAGTCTAACGCAAATGAGCTCCTATAATTCACCCCTCCACTTT
CAWSLTQMSSYNSPLHF
>NA|TRBV30|NA|TRBJ1-5
TGTGCCTGGTCCCACGGTGGGGGAGTGAATCAGCCCCAGCATTTT
CAWSHGGGVNQPQHF
>NA|TRBV5-6|NA|TRBJ1-2
TGTGCCAGCAGCTCAGGACGGCGGCCCTATGGCTACACCTTC
CASSSGRRPYGYTF
>TRBD2|TRBV13|NA|TRBJ2-5
TGTGCCAGCAGCCCCCTGCGGGAGGAGACCCAGTACTTC
CASSPLREETQYF
>NA|TRBV5-1|NA|TRBJ2-1
TGCGCCAGCAGCTTGACCTCCCATGAGCAGTTCTTC
CASSLTSHEQFF
>NA|TRBV7-9|few|TRBJ1-1
TGTGCCAGCAGCTTAGAGGATTTCATTGAAGCTTTCTTT
CASSLEDFIEAFF
>TRBD2|TRBV10-3|NA|TRBJ2-5
TGTGCCATCAGTGAGCTGACTAGCGGGAAGACCCAGTACTTC
CAISELTSGKTQYF
>NA|TRBV7-2|few|TRBJ2-3
TGTGCCAGCAGCTTGCCGGGATTCACAGATACGCAGTATTTT
CASSLPGFTDTQYF
>NA|TRBV2|NA|TRBJ1-4
TGTGCCAGCAGTGAAGAAAGTGACAGTCCCAATGAAAAACTGTTTTTT
CASSEESDSPNEKLFF
>NA|TRBV29-1|NA|TRBJ1-2
TGCAGCGTTGTGGGCGTGAACTATGGCTACACCTTC
CSVVGVNYGYTF
>TRBD2|TRBV6-5|many|TRBJ2-5
TGTGCCAGCAGTTACTCGAGTAGTCTAGCGGGTGAGACCCAGTACTTC
CASSYSSSLAGETQYF
>NA|TRBV10-3|few|TRBJ2-7
TGTGCCATCAGTGGGTCCCGCGGGACAGAGGACGAGCAGTACTTC
CAISGSRGTEDEQYF
>NA|TRBV5-1|once|TRBJ1-1
TGCGCCAGCAGCTTTTCACAACACGGAGGCACTGAAGCTTTCTTT
CASSFSQHGGTEAFF
>NA|TRBV30|NA|TRBJ1-5
TGTGCCTGGGGGGGCCCTAATAGCAATCAGCCCCAGCATTTT
CAWGGPNSNQPQHF
>TRBD1|TRBV30|NA|TRBJ2-2
TGTGCCTGGACCGGGACAGGGGCAGGCACCGGGGAGCTGTTTTTT
CAWTGTGAGTGELFF
>TRBD2|TRBV5-1|NA|TRBJ2-7
TGCGCCAGCAGCTTGACTAGCGGGGGGCTCTCCTACGAGCAGTACTTC
CASSLTSGGLSYEQYF
>NA|TRBV29-1|few|TRBJ2-1
TGCAGCCTCGTTAGTCAGGCCTACAATGAGCAGTTCTTC
CSLVSQAYNEQFF
>NA|TRBV11-2|NA|TRBJ2-1
TGTGCCAGCAGCCTCCCGGCAGGCGATCCATATGAGCAGTTCTTC
CASSLPAGDPYEQFF
>NA|TRBV7-9|few|TRBJ2-3
TGTGCCAGCAGCTTAGGGGCAGATACGCAGTATTTT
CASSLGADTQYF
>TRBD2|TRBV29-1|NA|TRBJ2-2
TGCAGCACTGGGGGGGACACCGGGGAGCTGTTTTTT
CSTGGDTGELFF
>NA|TRBV30|NA|TRBJ1-1
TGTGCCTGGGACCCCGGGGGCACTGAAGCTTTCTTT
CAWDPGGTEAFF
>TRBD2|TRBV29-1|few|TRBJ2-7
TGCAGCGTTGAAGGGGAGGGCCCTTACGAGCAGTACTTC
CSVEGEGPYEQYF
>TRBD1|TRBV7-6|NA|TRBJ1-5
TGTGCCAGCAAACAGGGGCCCGGAGGGGATCAGCCCCAGCATTTT
CASKQGPGGDQPQHF
>TRBD2|TRBV29-1|few|TRBJ2-2
TGCAGCGTTGCGCCACTAGCGGGGGAGAACACCGGGGAGCTGTTTTTT
CSVAPLAGENTGELFF
>NA|TRBV30|once|TRBJ1-5
TGTGCCTGGAGTAAACAGAGCAATCAGCCCCAGCATTTT
CAWSKQSNQPQHF
>NA|TRBV4-3|NA|TRBJ1-2
TGCGCCAGCAGCGAAACAGGGCATTATGGCTACACCTTC
CASSETGHYGYTF
>TRBD2|TRBV4-2|NA|TRBJ2-7
TGTGCCAGCAGCCAAGGGCGGGGGGGCACCTACGAGCAGTACTTC
CASSQGRGGTYEQYF
>NA|TRBV30|NA|TRBJ1-2
TGTGCCTGGCTTCCCATGGACAACTATGGCTACACCTTC
CAWLPMDNYGYTF
>NA|TRBV7-9|NA|TRBJ2-7
TGTGCCAGCAGCTTACTAGCATTCGAGCAGTACTTC
CASSLLAFEQYF
>NA|TRBV30|few|TRBJ1-6
TGTGCCTGGGAAGGATATGCTTTAGACTCACCCCTCCACTTT
CAWEGYALDSPLHF
>NA|TRBV6-4|NA|TRBJ2-1
TGTGCCAGCAGTTCCAGCCCTCTCCATGAGCAGTTCTTC
CASSSSPLHEQFF
>NA|TRBV29-1|NA|TRBJ2-2
TGCAGCGTGCCGGACCGGAACACCGGGGAGCTGTTTTTT
CSVPDRNTGELFF
>NA|TRBV6-1|few|TRBJ2-1
TGTGCCAGCACGGACTTTGATGAGCAGTTCTTC
CASTDFDEQFF
>NA|TRBV25-1|NA|TRBJ2-6
TGTGCCAGCAGTGAATGGAGCGAGGGTGGGGCCAACGTCCTGACTTTC
CASSEWSEGGANVLTF
>NA|TRBV10-3|few|TRBJ1-5
TGTGCCATCAGTGACCCGGCTAGCAATCAGCCCCAGCATTTT
CAISDPASNQPQHF
>TRBD1|TRBV9|NA|TRBJ1-2
TGTGCCAGCAGCGGGTGGACAGGTGCTAACTATGGCTACACCTTC
CASSGWTGANYGYTF
>NA|TRBV19|NA|TRBJ1-4
TGTGCCAGTACCAGGGGAGATGAAAAACTGTTTTTT
CASTRGDEKLFF
>NA|TRBV13|NA|TRBJ1-5
TGTGCCAGCAGCTTAAGTCGGGGCAGCGGCAATCAGCCCCAGCATTTT
CASSLSRGSGNQPQHF
>NA|TRBV29-1|NA|TRBJ1-2
TGCAGCGTTGGTAGCCCCGGTATCCAATCTGGCTACACCTTC
CSVGSPGIQSGYTF
>NA|TRBV5-1|few|TRBJ2-7
TGCGCCAGCAGCCTTGGGGTGGCTTCCTACGAGCAGTACTTC
CASSLGVASYEQYF
>NA|TRBV30|NA|TRBJ1-1
TGTGCCTGGGGTTGGGAGGAGAACACTGAAGCTTTCTTT
CAWGWEENTEAFF
>TRBD2|TRBV29-1|NA|TRBJ2-2
TGCAGCGTCGTGGGACTAGGGGACACCGGGGAGCTGTTTTTT
CSVVGLGDTGELFF
>NA|TRBV30|NA|TRBJ1-3
TGTGCCTGGACAGGGGTGACGTCCGGAAACACCATATATTTT
CAWTGVTSGNTIYF
>TRBD1|TRBV7-9|few|TRBJ1-1
TGTGCCAGCAGCCAGGGGGACAGCACTGAAGCTTTCTTT
CASSQGDSTEAFF
>NA|TRBV29-1|NA|TRBJ1-2
TGCAGCGTTCTAATTAACTATGGCTACACCTTC
CSVLINYGYTF
>NA|TRBV6-5|NA|TRBJ1-1
TGTGCCAGCAGTTACTTAATGGGGGCCAACACTGAAGCTTTCTTT
CASSYLMGANTEAFF
>NA|TRBV5-6|NA|TRBJ1-5
TGTGCCAGCAGCTTGTCCAGATATAGCAATCAGCCCCAGCATTTT
CASSLSRYSNQPQHF
>TRBD2|TRBV10-3|NA|TRBJ2-1
TGTGCCATCAGTGTGGCGGGGGGAAACAATGAGCAGTTCTTC
CAISVAGGNNEQFF
>NA|TRBV7-6|NA|TRBJ1-1
TGTGCCAGCAGCTTAGGACCGGACAGCTTCACTGAAGCTTTCTTT
CASSLGPDSFTEAFF
>NA|TRBV4-3|NA|TRBJ2-1
TGCGCCAGCAGCCAAGTCGGGGGCAATGAGCAGTTCTTC
CASSQVGGNEQFF
>NA|TRBV15|few|TRBJ2-5
TGTGCCACCAGCGCCCACACCCTCGGGGAGACCCAGTACTTC
CATSAHTLGETQYF
>TRBD1|TRBV5-6|NA|TRBJ2-5
TGTGCCAGCAGCTCCGGGACAGGGCAAGAGACCCAGTACTTC
CASSSGTGQETQYF
>NA|TRBV6-5|NA|TRBJ2-7
TGTGCCAGCAGTTACTCGATGGATACAACGGTCCAGCAGTACTTC
CASSYSMDTTVQQYF
>NA|TRBV27|NA|TRBJ1-5
TGTGCCAGCAGTTCCATGGGCAATCAGCCCCAGCATTTT
CASSSMGNQPQHF
>NA|TRBV29-1|NA|TRBJ1-2
TGCAGCGTTGTTCCCCAGGCCCAAATGCCCGGCTACACCTTC
CSVVPQAQMPGYTF